The 5 T cell receptor beta chains presented below share a single source sample, sequenced in a study of chemoradiotherapy in HPV16-positive cancers. Profiled with immunoSEQ multiplex PCR; TCRdb holds only in-frame clones, not every one. The data contain tens of thousands of clones, roughly 77% of them singletons. The specimen comprised blood, sampled from a patient who underwent chemoradiotherapy. Receptor source: a human donor with HPV-associated anogenital cancer.

V and J are TRBV15 and TRBJ2-4; 8 bases are shared with TRBD2. With 3 bases clipped from V and 6 bases from J, the junction kept 13 bases outside the gene matches. Germline CDR1 is LNHNV and CDR2 is YYDKDF (reference sequence). This CDR3 is built from 17 residues. Here the CDR3 reads CATSRGLRGGGSNIQYF. The DNA for the CDR3 is TGTGCCACCAGCAGGGGGCTTCGGGGCGGGGGGTCAAACATTCAGTACTTC.

The chain employs TRBV10-3 and TRBJ1-2, with TRBD1 as a possible D gene (5 bases). The CDR3 extends over 13 amino acids. The germline V gene encodes CDR1 ENHRY and CDR2 SYGVKD. The V end lost 4 bases, the J end lost 4 bases, and 10 bases lay between the germline ends. The CDR3 region is CAISGQRSYGYTF. The CDR3, as DNA: TGTGCCATCAGTGGACAGCGGAGCTATGGCTACACCTTC.

The chain links TRBV29-1 to TRBJ2-5; D unclear. Germline-derived CDR1 and CDR2 are SQVTM and ANQGSEA. The length of the CDR3 is 12 residues. V lost 6 bases and J 7 bases, leaving 15 bases between the germline ends. The CDR3 DNA follows: TGCAGCGTCCGGGTCTCCGTGGGGACCCAGTACTTC. This translates into CSVRVSVGTQYF.

The V call is TRBV27, the J call TRBJ1-5, with 8 positions matching TRBD1. Germline values: CDR1 MNHEY, CDR2 SMNVEV (reference sequence). J gave up 1 base and V 3 bases, and 8 bases lay outside the gene matches. This CDR3 region has 17 residues. DNA of the CDR3: TGTGCCAGCAGTTTCCTACCGACAGGGGAGAGCAATCAGCCCCAGCATTTT. Protein product: CASSFLPTGESNQPQHF.

This clone was seen once. J is TRBJ1-2 and V is TRBV5-1, with TRBD1 matching 8 bases. Trimming took 0 bases from V and 4 from J; bases not matched to a gene: 5. The germline gives CDR1 SGHRS, CDR2 YFSETQ. The CDR3 is 15 residues long. The CDR3 nucleotides are TGCGCCAGCAGCTTGGCCCCGGGACAGGCCTATGGCTACACCTTC. Protein product: CASSLAPGQAYGYTF.